Reported below is one T cell receptor (beta chain). This clonotype was counted only a few times. The antigen it binds to is not known. No base-level quality is on record; no much larger clone is a single base apart. The data derive from a study of T cells in Graves' hyperthyroidism and ophthalmopathy (dated by TCRdb to about 2019). In the study overall: Peripheral blood was sampled at the time of initial diagnosis, prior to any treatment. To identify distinguishing TCR V-J signatures, a discovery cohort of some 99 patients was used, comprising 40 to 45 with Graves' ophthalmopathy and 57 with stable Graves' hyperthyroidism. Prospective prediction of ophthalmopathy was tested in an independent validation cohort of approximately 18 hyperthyroidism patients and roughly 16 patients who later progressed to ophthalmopathy. The 95 to 100 discovery patients were randomly split 7:3 into training and test sets. Thyroid tissue and blood T-cell repertoires from six Graves' hyperthyroidism patients were also compared in the study. After sampling, hyperthyroidism patients received methimazole starting at 30 mg daily, and ophthalmopathy patients received high-dose intravenous methylprednisolone. According to the paper, TCR Vbeta CDR3 sequencing was carried out on 135 peripheral blood samples, which came from approximately 41 ophthalmopathy, 75 to 80 hyperthyroidism and around 17 progressor patients. Study-wide conclusions, independent of this receptor: Most expanded thyroid clonotypes (frequency above 0.001) were also found in blood, which suggests that blood repertoires may mirror thyroid immune responses. A model built on a 13 V-J signature distinguished ophthalmopathy from stable hyperthyroidism, reaching roughly 88% sensitivity and about 81% specificity in cross-validation and 80%/75% in testing. Sample size was not statistically predetermined, and investigators were not blinded to group allocation. In validation, progression to ophthalmopathy was predicted by the model with roughly 71% sensitivity and around 76% specificity, a median of approximately 6.5 months before onset.

Hyperthyroidism patients were newly diagnosed, had a disease duration of under 2 months, and were aged 18 to 65 years. The study excluded patients with uncontrolled infections, other autoimmune diseases, pregnancy or lactation. Clinical symptoms, serum thyroxine and TRAb, thyroid ultrasound, and orbital computed tomography formed the basis for the diagnoses. Blood from progressor patients was collected at the time of first diagnosis with hyperthyroidism, before any ophthalmopathy symptoms had appeared. PBMCs were separated from roughly 10 ml of fresh peripheral blood using Ficoll-Paque density gradient centrifugation. Progressor patients were defined as those initially diagnosed with Graves' hyperthyroidism in whom ophthalmopathy developed during follow-up. Total RNA was extracted using Trizol reagent, and RNA quality was assessed on an Agilent 2100 Bioanalyzer. Amplification of TCR beta CDR3 regions was carried out from RNA transcripts. The TCR CDR3 was subjected to a first round of RT-PCR using the HTBI primer set and the Qiagen OneStep RT-PCR kit. A second multiplex PCR round built the libraries, followed by size selection and purification. Paired-end sequencing of the libraries was performed with 100 bp reads on an Illumina HiSeq2000. In the paper's pipeline: SOAPnuke was used to process the raw data, removing reads that contained adapters or uncalled bases, had a mean Phred below 15, or lacked an exact match to the constant primer or identifier. High-quality paired reads were merged with COPE v1.2.5, and unique nucleotide sequences were defined as clonotypes. Clonotypes were aligned to IMGT TRBV, TRBD and TRBJ reference segments using MiTCR v1.1. The analysis included only V-J combinations with a frequency above 0.0001, which together covered 99% to 99.2% of the repertoires. A TCS score was defined as the ratio of F50 (clonal expansion) to E x V (chaos), with BLOSUM62-based TCRdist applied between CDR3 peptides within each V-J. Welch's t-statistics and random forest reduced 500 to 550 V-J features to roughly 13, which were used in a naive Bayes classifier (R e1071). TCRdb reprocessing: public reads trimmed at Q25 with fastp, clones called with MiXCR, in-frame beta chains kept. Records with the same CDR3 protein are collapsed into one entry carrying the most frequent genes and DNA. TCRdb, not the authors, supplied the V and J calls. The table for this sample lists about 150,000 distinct CDR3 sequences; approximately 20% of them were counted only once. The ten largest clones represent 65% to 80% of the sample.

The TCR comes from a woman between 50 and 59 years old with Graves' hyperthyroidism that later progressed to Graves' ophthalmopathy. Sequencing was performed on blood.

The nucleotides are TGTGCCAGCAGTTGGGGTGGTGAGAACACTGAAGCTTTCTTT. Its protein reads: CASSWGGENTEAFF. This chain is built from TRBV6-1 and TRBJ1-1; the D gene assignment is ambiguous. There are 14 amino acids in the CDR3, from cysteine to phenylalanine inclusive. Left in the record is the CDR3 DNA by itself, 42 bases read in frame from the first base. V is shortened by 5 bases, J by 1 base, and the region joining them spans 11 bases. According to the germline V gene, CDR1 reads MNHNS and CDR2 reads SASEGT.